This T cell receptor beta chain appears in the sequencing data of a study of metastatic and nonmetastatic thyroid tumors. Background on the study: Comparative analysis of repertoires was undertaken across blood and tumor or nodule tissue obtained from malignant and benign thyroid patients.

The CDR3 runs 14 residues. Trimming removed 4 bases from V and 0 bases from J, with 10 bases in between. Under the authors' procedure: The authors used CDR3 differences across clinicopathological groups to build a distant-metastasis classifier for papillary thyroid cancer. TCRdb redid the clone calls on the PCR reads using MiXCR. The V and J calls come from TCRdb's annotation, not from the publication. The table includes tens of thousands of clones, about 20% detected once. Thyroid surgery was preceded by no treatment in any patient. Study results and limitations: Across blood and tumor, TCR beta diversity in malignant thyroid tumors was reportedly significantly higher than in benign nodules.

This clone has a handful of counts. The antigen is undetermined. This sequence was found in a female donor with papillary thyroid cancer or a benign thyroid nodule (not recorded which). Some clones in this sample may be carry-over from other donors' samples. The sequenced sample was adjacent normal tissue. The chain carries TRBV12-3 or TRBV12-4 and TRBJ2-7; unclear D gene. CDR3 DNA sequence: TGTGCCAGCAGTTCCAGGCCGAGCTCCTACGAGCAGTACTTC. Translation gives CASSSRPSSYEQYF.